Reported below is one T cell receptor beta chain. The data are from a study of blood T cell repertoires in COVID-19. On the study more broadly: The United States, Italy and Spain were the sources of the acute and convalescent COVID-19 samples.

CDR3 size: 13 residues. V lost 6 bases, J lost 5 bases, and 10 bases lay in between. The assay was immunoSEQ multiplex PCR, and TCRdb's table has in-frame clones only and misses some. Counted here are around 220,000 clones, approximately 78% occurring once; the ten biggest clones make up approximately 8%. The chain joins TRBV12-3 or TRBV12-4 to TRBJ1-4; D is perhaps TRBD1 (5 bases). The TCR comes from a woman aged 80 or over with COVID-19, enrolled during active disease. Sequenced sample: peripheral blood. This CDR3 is CASRTGENEKLFF. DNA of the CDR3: TGTGCCAGCAGGACGGGGGAGAATGAAAAACTGTTTTTT.